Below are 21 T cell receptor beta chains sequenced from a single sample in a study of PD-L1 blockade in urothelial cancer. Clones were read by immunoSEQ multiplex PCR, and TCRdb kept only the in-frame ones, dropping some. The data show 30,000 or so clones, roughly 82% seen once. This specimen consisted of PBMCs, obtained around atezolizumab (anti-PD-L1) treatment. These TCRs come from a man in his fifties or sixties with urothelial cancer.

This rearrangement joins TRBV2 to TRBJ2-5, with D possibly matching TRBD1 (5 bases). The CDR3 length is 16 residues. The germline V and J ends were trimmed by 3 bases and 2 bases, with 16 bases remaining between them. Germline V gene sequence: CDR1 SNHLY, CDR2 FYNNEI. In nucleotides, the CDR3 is TGTGCCAGCAGTGATGGGGCGCGGAGCACTCAAGAGACCCAGTACTTC. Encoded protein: CASSDGARSTQETQYF. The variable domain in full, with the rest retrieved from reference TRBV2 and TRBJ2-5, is EPEVTQTPSHQVTQMGQEVILRCVPISNHLYFYWYRQILGQKVEFLVSFYNNEISEKSEIFDDQFSVERPDGSNFTLKIRSTKLEDSAMYFCASSDGARSTQETQYFGPGTRLLVL.

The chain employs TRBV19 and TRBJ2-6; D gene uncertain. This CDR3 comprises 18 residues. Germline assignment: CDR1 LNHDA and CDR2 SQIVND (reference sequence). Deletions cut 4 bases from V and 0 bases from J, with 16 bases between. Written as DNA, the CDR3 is TGTGCCAGTAGTACCTCCCGCAAGCCATTCTCTGGGGCCAACGTCCTGACTTTC. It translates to CASSTSRKPFSGANVLTF.

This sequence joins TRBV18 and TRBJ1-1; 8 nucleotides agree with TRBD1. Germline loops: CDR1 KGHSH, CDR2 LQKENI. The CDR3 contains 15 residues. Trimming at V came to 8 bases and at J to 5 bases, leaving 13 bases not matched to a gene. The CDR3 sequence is CASSRSGQGSTEAFF. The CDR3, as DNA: TGTGCCAGCAGCCGAAGCGGACAGGGTTCGACTGAAGCTTTCTTT.

The CDR3, as DNA: TGTGCCAGCAGCTCGGGACTAGCGGGGGGCCGGACCTACGAGCAGTACTTC. It yields the protein CASSSGLAGGRTYEQYF. The J gene is TRBJ2-7, the V gene TRBV5-4, with 15 bases lining up with TRBD2. Germline trimming cut 3 bases from V and 2 bases from J; bases unmatched to any gene: 6. CDR3 length: 17 amino acids. The germline gives CDR1 SGHNT, CDR2 YYREEE (reference sequence).

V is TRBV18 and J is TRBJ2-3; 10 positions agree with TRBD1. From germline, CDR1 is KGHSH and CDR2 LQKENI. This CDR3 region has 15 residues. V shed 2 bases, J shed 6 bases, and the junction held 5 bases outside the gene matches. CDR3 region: CASSPRDRGQDTQYF. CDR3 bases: TGTGCCAGCTCACCAAGGGACAGGGGCCAGGATACGCAGTATTTT. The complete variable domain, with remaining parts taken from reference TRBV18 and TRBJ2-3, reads NAGVMQNPRHLVRRRGQEARLRCSPMKGHSHVYWYRQLPEEGLKFMVYLQKENIIDESGMPKERFSAEFPKEGPSILRIQQVVRGDSAAYFCASSPRDRGQDTQYFGPGTRLTVL.

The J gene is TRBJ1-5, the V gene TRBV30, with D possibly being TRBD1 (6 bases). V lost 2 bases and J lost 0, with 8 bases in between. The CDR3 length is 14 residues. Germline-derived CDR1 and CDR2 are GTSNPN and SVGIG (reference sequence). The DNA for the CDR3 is TGTGCCTGGAGTTTGGGGGCTAGCAATCAGCCCCAGCATTTT. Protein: CAWSLGASNQPQHF.

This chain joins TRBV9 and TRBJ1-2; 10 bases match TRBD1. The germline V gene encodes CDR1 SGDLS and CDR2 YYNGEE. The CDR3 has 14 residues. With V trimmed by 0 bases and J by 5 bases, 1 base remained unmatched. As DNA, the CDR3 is TGTGCCAGCAGCGTAGGACAGGGGGCTTATGGCTACACCTTC. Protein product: CASSVGQGAYGYTF.

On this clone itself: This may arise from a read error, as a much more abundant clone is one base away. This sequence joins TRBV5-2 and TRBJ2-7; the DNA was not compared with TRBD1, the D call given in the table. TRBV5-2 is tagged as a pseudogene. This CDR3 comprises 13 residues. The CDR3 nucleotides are TGTGCCAGCAGCCAGGACAGTTCCTACGAGCAGTACTTC. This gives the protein CASSQDSSYEQYF.

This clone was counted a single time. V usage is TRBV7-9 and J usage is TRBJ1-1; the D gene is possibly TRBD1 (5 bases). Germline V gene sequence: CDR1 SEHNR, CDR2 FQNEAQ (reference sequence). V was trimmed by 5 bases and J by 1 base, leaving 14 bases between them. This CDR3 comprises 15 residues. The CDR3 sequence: CASSPHAGSNTEAFF. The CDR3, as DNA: TGTGCCAGCAGCCCCCACGCAGGGTCGAACACTGAAGCTTTCTTT.

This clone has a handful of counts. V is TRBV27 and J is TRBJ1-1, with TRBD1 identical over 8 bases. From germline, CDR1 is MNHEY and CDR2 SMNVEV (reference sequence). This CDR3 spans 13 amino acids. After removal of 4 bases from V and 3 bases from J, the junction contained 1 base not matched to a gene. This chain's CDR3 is CASSWDRYTEAFF. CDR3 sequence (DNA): TGTGCCAGCAGTTGGGACAGGTACACTGAAGCTTTCTTT.

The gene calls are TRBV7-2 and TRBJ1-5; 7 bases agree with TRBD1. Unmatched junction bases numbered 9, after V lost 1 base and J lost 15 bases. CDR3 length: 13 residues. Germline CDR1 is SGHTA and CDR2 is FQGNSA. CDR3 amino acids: CASSLDRDSLPHF. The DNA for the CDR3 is TGTGCCAGCAGCTTAGACCGGGACAGCTTACCGCATTTT.

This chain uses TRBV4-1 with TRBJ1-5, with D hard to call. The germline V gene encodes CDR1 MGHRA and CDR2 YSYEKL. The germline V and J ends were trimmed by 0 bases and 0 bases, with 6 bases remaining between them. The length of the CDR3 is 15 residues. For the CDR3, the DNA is TGCGCCAGCAGCCAAGATTCCAGTAGCAATCAGCCCCAGCATTTT. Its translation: CASSQDSSSNQPQHF.

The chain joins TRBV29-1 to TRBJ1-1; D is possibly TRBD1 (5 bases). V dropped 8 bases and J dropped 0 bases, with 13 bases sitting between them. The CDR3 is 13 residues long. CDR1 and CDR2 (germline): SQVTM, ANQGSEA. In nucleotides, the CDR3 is TGCAGCACCCGGACACTTATGAACACTGAAGCTTTCTTT. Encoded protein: CSTRTLMNTEAFF.

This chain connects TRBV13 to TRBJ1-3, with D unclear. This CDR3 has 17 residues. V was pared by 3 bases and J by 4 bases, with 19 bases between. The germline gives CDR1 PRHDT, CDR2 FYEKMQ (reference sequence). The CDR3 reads CASSLRERGFLGNTIYF. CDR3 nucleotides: TGTGCCAGCAGCTTGCGTGAGCGGGGATTCTTAGGAAACACCATATATTTT.

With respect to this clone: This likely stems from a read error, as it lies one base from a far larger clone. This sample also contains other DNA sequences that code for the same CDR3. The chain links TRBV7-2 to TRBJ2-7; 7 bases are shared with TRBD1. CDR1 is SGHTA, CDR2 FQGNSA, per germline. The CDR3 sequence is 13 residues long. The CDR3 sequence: CASSQRTGREQYF. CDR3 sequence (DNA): TGCGCCAGCAGCCAACGGACAGGCCGCGAGCAGTACTTC.

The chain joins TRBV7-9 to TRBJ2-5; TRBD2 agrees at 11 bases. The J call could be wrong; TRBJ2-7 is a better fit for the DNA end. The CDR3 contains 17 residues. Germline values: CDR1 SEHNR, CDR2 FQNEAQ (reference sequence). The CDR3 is CASSLGGRLAGSYEQYF. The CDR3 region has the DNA TGTGCCAGCAGCTTAGGGGGGAGACTAGCGGGGTCCTACGAGCAGTACTTC.

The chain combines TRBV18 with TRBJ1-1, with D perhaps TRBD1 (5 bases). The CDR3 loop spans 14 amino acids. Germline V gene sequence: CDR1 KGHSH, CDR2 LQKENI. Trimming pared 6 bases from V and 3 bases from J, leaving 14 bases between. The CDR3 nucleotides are TGTGCCAGCTCGCAAATGGGGGGGGACACTGAAGCTTTCTTT. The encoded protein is CASSQMGGDTEAFF.

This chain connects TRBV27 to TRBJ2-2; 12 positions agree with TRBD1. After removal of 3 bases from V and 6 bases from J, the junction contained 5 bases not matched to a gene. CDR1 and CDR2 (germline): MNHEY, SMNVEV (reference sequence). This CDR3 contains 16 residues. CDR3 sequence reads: CASSLGGTGGPGELFF. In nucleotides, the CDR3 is TGTGCCAGCAGTTTGGGTGGGACAGGGGGCCCCGGGGAGCTGTTTTTT.

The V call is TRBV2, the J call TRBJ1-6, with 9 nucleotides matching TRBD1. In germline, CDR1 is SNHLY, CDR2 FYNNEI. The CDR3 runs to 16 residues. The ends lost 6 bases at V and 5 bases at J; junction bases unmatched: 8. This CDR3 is CASRTDRGPDNSPLHF. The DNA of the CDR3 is TGTGCCAGCAGAACGGACAGGGGTCCTGATAATTCACCCCTCCACTTT.

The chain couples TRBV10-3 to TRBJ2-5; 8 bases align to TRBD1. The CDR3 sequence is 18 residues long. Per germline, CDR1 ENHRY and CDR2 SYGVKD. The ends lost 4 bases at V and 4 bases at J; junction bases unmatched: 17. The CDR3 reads CAISASWEQGALRETQYF. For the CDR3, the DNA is TGTGCCATCAGTGCCTCCTGGGAGCAGGGGGCGCTTAGAGAGACCCAGTACTTC.

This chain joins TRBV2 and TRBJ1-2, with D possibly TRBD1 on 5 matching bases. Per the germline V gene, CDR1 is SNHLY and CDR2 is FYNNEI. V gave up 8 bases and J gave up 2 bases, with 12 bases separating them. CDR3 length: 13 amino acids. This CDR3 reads CASLRGQNYGYTF. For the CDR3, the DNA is TGTGCCAGCCTTAGGGGCCAGAACTATGGCTACACCTTC. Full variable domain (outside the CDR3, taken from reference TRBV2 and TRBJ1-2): EPEVTQTPSHQVTQMGQEVILRCVPISNHLYFYWYRQILGQKVEFLVSFYNNEISEKSEIFDDQFSVERPDGSNFTLKIRSTKLEDSAMYFCASLRGQNYGYTFGSGTRLTVV.